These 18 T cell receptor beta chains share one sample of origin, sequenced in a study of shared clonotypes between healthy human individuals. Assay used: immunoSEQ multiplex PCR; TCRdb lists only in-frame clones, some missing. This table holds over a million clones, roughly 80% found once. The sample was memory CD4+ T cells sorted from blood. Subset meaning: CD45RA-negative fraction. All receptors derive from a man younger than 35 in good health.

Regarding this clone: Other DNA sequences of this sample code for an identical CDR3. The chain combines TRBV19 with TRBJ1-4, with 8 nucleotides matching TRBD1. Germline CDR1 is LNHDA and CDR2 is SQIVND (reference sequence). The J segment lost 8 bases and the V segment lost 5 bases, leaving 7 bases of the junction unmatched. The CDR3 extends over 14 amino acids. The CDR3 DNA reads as TGTGCCAGTAGTGACAGGGGACTGGGCGAAAAACTGTTTTTT. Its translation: CASSDRGLGEKLFF.

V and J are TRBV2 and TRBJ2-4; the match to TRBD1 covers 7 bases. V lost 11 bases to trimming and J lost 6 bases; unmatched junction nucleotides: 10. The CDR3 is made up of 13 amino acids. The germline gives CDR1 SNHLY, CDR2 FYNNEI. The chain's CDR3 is CAGPGQDSNIQYF. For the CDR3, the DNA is TGTGCCGGACCAGGACAGGATTCAAACATTCAGTACTTC.

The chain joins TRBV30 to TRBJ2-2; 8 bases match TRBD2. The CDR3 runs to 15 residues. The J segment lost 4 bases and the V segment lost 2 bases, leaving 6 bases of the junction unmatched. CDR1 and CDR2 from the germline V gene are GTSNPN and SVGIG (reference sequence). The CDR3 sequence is CAWSLGTRVTGELFF. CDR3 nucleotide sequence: TGTGCCTGGAGTCTGGGGACTAGGGTCACCGGGGAGCTGTTTTTT.

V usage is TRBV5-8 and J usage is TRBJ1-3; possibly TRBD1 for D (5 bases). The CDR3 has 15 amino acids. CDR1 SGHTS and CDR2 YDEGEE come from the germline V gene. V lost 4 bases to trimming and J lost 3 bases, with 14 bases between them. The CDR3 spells CASSRWDLGGNTIYF. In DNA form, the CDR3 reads TGTGCCAGCAGCAGATGGGACTTGGGTGGAAACACCATATATTTT.

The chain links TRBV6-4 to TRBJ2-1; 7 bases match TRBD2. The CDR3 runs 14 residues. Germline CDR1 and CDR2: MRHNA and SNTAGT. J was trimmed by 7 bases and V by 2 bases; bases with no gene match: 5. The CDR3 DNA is TGTGCCAGCAGTGACAGTCTAGCGGCGAATGAGCAGTTCTTC. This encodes CASSDSLAANEQFF.

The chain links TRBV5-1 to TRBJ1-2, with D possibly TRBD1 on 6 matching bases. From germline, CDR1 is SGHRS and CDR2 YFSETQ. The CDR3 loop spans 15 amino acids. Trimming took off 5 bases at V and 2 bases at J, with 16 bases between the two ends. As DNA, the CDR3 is TGCGCCAGCAGAGCAGATAACAGGGCCAACTATGGCTACACCTTC. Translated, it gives CASRADNRANYGYTF.

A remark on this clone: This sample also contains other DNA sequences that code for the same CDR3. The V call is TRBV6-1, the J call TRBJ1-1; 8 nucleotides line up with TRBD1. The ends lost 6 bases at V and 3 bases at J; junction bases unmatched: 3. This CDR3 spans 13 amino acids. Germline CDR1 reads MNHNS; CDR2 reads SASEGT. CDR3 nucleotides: TGTGCCAGCAGGCAGGGGGCTGACACTGAAGCTTTCTTT. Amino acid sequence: CASRQGADTEAFF.

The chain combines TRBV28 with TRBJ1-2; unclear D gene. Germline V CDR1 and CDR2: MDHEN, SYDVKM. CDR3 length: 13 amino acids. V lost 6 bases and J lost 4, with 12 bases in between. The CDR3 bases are TGTGCCAGCAGCGGACCGCTGGTCTATGGCTACACCTTC. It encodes CASSGPLVYGYTF.

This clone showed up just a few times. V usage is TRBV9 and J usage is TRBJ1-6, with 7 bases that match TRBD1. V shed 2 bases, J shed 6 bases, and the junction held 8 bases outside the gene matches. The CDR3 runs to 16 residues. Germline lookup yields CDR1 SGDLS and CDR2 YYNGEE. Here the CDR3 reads CASSVTPGGGNSPLHF. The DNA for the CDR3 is TGTGCCAGCAGCGTCACCCCAGGGGGTGGTAATTCACCCCTCCACTTT.

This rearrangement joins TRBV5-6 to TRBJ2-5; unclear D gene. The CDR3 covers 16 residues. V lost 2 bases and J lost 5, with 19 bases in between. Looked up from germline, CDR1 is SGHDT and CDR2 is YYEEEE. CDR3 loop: CASSFRVSVVLETQYF. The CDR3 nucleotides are TGTGCCAGCAGCTTTCGGGTGTCGGTAGTTTTGGAGACCCAGTACTTC.

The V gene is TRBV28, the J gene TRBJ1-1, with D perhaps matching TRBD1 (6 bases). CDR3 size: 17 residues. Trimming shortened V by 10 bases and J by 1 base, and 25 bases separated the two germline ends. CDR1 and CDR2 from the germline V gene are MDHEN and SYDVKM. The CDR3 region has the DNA TGTGCCACCCTACGAGGGGACATAGGGCGCGGGAACACTGAAGCTTTCTTT. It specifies CATLRGDIGRGNTEAFF.

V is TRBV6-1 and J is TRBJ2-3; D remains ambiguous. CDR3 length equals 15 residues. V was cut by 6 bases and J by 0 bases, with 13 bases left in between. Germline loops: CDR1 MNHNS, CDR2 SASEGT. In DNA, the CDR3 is TGTGCCAGCAGGGCCAACGAGCTTAGCACAGATACGCAGTATTTT. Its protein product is CASRANELSTDTQYF.

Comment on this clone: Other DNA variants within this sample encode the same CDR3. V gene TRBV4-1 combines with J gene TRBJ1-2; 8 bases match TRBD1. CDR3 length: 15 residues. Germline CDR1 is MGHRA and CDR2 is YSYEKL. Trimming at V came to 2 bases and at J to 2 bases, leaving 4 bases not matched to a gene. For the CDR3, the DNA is TGCGCCAGCAGCCAAATGACAGGGGTAAACTATGGCTACACCTTC. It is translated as CASSQMTGVNYGYTF.

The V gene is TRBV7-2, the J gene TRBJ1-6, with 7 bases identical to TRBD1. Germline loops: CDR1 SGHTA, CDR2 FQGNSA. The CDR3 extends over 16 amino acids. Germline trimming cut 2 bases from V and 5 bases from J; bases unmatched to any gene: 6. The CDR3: CASSLRKGQNNSPLHF. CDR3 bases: TGTGCCAGCAGCTTACGGAAGGGACAGAATAATTCACCCCTCCACTTT.

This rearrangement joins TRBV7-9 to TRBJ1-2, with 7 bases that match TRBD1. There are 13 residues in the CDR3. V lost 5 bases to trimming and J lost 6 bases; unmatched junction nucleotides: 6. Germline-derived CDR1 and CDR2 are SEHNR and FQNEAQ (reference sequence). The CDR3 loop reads CASSVNGQDGYTF. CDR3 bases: TGTGCCAGCAGCGTTAACGGACAGGATGGCTACACCTTC.

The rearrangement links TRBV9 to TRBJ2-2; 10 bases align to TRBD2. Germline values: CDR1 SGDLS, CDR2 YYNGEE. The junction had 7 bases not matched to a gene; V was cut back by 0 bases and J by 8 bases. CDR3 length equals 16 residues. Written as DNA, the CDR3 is TGTGCCAGCAGCGTAGGTCTAGCGGGAGTCCAGGGGGAGCTGTTTTTT. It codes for CASSVGLAGVQGELFF.

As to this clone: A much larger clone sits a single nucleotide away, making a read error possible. In DNA form, the CDR3 reads TGTGCCAGCAGTTACCGGACTGAAGCTTTCTTT. It encodes CASSYRTEAFF. The V and J genes are TRBV6-5 and TRBJ1-1; D is uncertain. The CDR3 covers 11 residues. Deletions cut 2 bases from V and 5 bases from J, with 3 bases between. Germline V gene data show CDR1 as MNHEY and CDR2 as SVGAGI.

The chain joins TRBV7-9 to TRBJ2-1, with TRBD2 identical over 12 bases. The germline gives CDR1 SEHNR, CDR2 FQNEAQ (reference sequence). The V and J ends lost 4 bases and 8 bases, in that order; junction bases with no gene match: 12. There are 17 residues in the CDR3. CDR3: CASSSLWTSGKLYEQFF. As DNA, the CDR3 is TGTGCCAGCAGCTCCCTGTGGACTAGCGGGAAACTGTATGAGCAGTTCTTC.